The clone carrying this T cell receptor (beta chain) was found a few times. A much bigger clone sits one base away, suggesting this may be a read error. This record belongs to a study of response to subunit inactivated influenza vaccine. TCRdb independently ran MiXCR on the RT-PCR reads; one entry per CDR3 protein. The sample lists under 200,000 distinct CDR3 sequences, 9.5% to 13% seen once, with around an eighth in the top ten. V shed 2 bases, J shed 7 bases, and the junction held 9 bases outside the gene matches. Germline-derived CDR1 and CDR2 are MGHDK and SYGVNS. The CDR3 length is 15 residues. The sample here was non-naive T cells sorted from PBMCs, taken 45 days after vaccination. V usage is TRBV25-1 and J usage is TRBJ2-5; 8 bases map to TRBD1. The origin of this receptor is a man in his fifties who received an inactivated influenza vaccine. CDR3 sequence: CASSEPGGFDGTQYF. In nucleotides, the CDR3 is TGTGCCAGCAGTGAACCAGGGGGCTTCGATGGGACCCAGTACTTC. Looking up the rest from reference TRBV25-1 and TRBJ2-5 gives the full variable domain: EADIYQTPRYLVIGTGKKITLECSQTMGHDKMYWYQQDPGMELHLIHYSYGVNSTEKGDLSSESTVSRIRTEHFPLTLESARPSHTSQYLCASSEPGGFDGTQYFGPGTRLLVL.